This is a list of T cell receptor beta chains from one sample in a study of shared clonotypes between healthy human individuals. Using immunoSEQ multiplex PCR, the repertoire was profiled, and TCRdb retains in-frame clones only, with some absent. The sample has about 1.5 million clones, roughly 98% seen once. The sample was naive CD4+ T cells sorted from blood. These receptors came from a man aged 25 to 40 in good health. CDR3s include the opening cysteine and the closing phenylalanine or tryptophan. The order of the fields is D gene, V gene, J gene, clone size, CDR3 protein, CDR3 DNA. A D gene is named only where the DNA matches it firmly. The size of a clone is reported for some rows only, either as once, few or many, or as a class for expanded clones.

.	TRBV7-9	TRBJ2-2	.	CASSARVGGPNTGELFF	TGTGCCAGCAGCGCCCGGGTTGGGGGGCCGAACACCGGGGAGCTGTTTTTT
.	TRBV5-1	TRBJ1-4	.	CASSKLSNEKLFF	TGCGCCAGCAGTAAGTTATCTAATGAAAAACTGTTTTTT
TRBD2	TRBV20-1	TRBJ2-1	.	CSAAGVNEQFF	TGCAGTGCTGCGGGGGTGAATGAGCAGTTCTTC
.	TRBV19	TRBJ1-1	.	CASRFRGRNTEAFF	TGTGCCAGTAGGTTCAGGGGCAGGAACACTGAAGCTTTCTTT
TRBD2	TRBV30	TRBJ2-7	.	CAWSREGIPYEQYF	TGTGCCTGGAGTCGGGAGGGGATCCCCTACGAGCAGTACTTC
TRBD2	TRBV19	TRBJ2-1	.	CASRLGREGEQFF	TGTGCCAGTCGCCTGGGGCGGGAGGGTGAGCAGTTCTTC
.	TRBV29-1	TRBJ2-4	.	CSGGSGANKNIQYF	TGCAGCGGCGGGTCGGGAGCAAACAAAAACATTCAGTACTTC
TRBD2	TRBV2	TRBJ2-2	.	CASGLEVSGELFF	TGTGCCAGCGGACTAGAAGTCTCCGGGGAGCTGTTTTTT
TRBD2	TRBV19	TRBJ2-1	.	CASSTSWTSGYNEQFF	TGTGCCAGTAGTACCAGCTGGACTAGCGGTTACAATGAGCAGTTCTTC
.	TRBV10-2	TRBJ2-2	.	CATVSASNTGELFF	TGCGCCACCGTCTCCGCTAGTAACACCGGGGAGCTGTTTTTT
TRBD2	TRBV29-1	TRBJ2-1	once	CSVRLAGNEQFF	TGCAGCGTTCGACTAGCGGGAAATGAGCAGTTCTTC
.	TRBV9	TRBJ1-1	.	CASSVGGVLTEAFF	TGTGCCAGCAGCGTTGGGGGGGTGTTGACTGAAGCTTTCTTT
TRBD1	TRBV19	TRBJ2-7	.	CASSKDRLAYEQYF	TGTGCCAGTAGTAAGGACAGGTTGGCCTACGAGCAGTACTTC
TRBD1	TRBV5-4	TRBJ2-7	.	CASRFPGQEQYF	TGTGCCAGCAGATTCCCGGGACAGGAGCAGTACTTC
TRBD2	TRBV5-6	TRBJ2-7	.	CASSLAVRLAGGYEQYF	TGTGCCAGCAGCTTGGCGGTTAGACTAGCGGGAGGTTACGAGCAGTACTTC
.	TRBV5-1	TRBJ2-1	.	CASSLDAAASNEQFF	TGCGCCAGCAGCTTGGACGCGGCTGCCTCCAATGAGCAGTTCTTC
TRBD2	TRBV10-3	TRBJ2-3	.	CAISETGTRATDTQYF	TGTGCCATCAGTGAGACCGGGACTAGGGCAACAGATACGCAGTATTTT
TRBD2	TRBV4-3	TRBJ2-1	once	CASSQTPSGRWNNEQFF	TGCGCCAGCAGCCAAACCCCTAGCGGGAGGTGGAACAATGAGCAGTTCTTC
.	TRBV29-1	TRBJ1-1	once	CSAHPRGNTEAFF	TGCAGCGCCCATCCTAGGGGGAACACTGAAGCTTTCTTT
.	TRBV6-5	TRBJ2-1	.	CASSYGTTPEQFF	TGTGCCAGCAGTTACGGGACCACCCCCGAGCAGTTCTTC
TRBD2	TRBV28	TRBJ2-7	.	CASMRSGIKEQYF	TGTGCCAGCATGAGGAGCGGGATAAAGGAGCAGTACTTC
.	TRBV25-1	TRBJ2-3	.	CASSVGSRTDTQYF	TGTGCCAGCAGTGTCGGGAGCCGCACAGATACGCAGTATTTT
.	TRBV5-5	TRBJ2-1	.	CASSPWQNNEQFF	TGTGCCAGCAGCCCCTGGCAGAACAATGAGCAGTTCTTC
.	TRBV27	TRBJ1-1	.	CASSLPPGGANTEAFF	TGTGCCAGCAGTTTGCCCCCGGGGGGGGCCAACACTGAAGCTTTCTTT
TRBD1	TRBV6-5	TRBJ1-2	.	CASSWDRGGYGYTF	TGTGCCAGCAGCTGGGACAGGGGAGGCTATGGCTACACCTTC
TRBD1	TRBV18	TRBJ2-7	.	CASSQDRAYDEQYF	TGTGCCAGCTCACAGGACAGGGCGTACGACGAGCAGTACTTC
TRBD2	TRBV2	TRBJ2-7	once	CASSGLAGGHEQYF	TGTGCCAGCAGTGGGCTAGCGGGAGGTCACGAGCAGTACTTC
.	TRBV5-1	TRBJ2-7	.	CASSLPALTGADEQYF	TGCGCCAGCAGCTTACCCGCGCTGACGGGAGCCGACGAGCAGTACTTC
TRBD2	TRBV28	TRBJ2-4	.	CASKVGGRNIQYF	TGTGCCAGCAAGGTGGGCGGGAGAAACATTCAGTACTTC
TRBD2	TRBV10-3	TRBJ2-7	.	CAISLAGSSYEQYF	TGTGCCATCAGCCTAGCGGGAAGCTCCTACGAGCAGTACTTC
.	TRBV13	TRBJ2-5	.	CASSPRDDFQETQYF	TGTGCCAGCAGCCCTCGGGATGACTTCCAAGAGACCCAGTACTTC
.	TRBV11-2	TRBJ1-4	.	CASSPAPSNEKLFF	TGTGCCAGCAGCCCAGCACCAAGCAATGAAAAACTGTTTTTT
.	TRBV18	TRBJ2-5	.	CASSPLRVGAGETQYF	TGTGCCAGCTCACCCCTTCGTGTAGGGGCAGGGGAGACCCAGTACTTC
.	TRBV9	TRBJ2-3	.	CASKPLAGDTQYF	TGTGCCAGCAAACCCCTAGCAGGGGATACGCAGTATTTT
.	TRBV7-6	TRBJ2-7	.	CASSLVSGKVFRLDF	TGTGCCAGCAGCTTAGTCTCAGGGAAGGTCTTCCGGTTAGACTTC
.	TRBV30	TRBJ1-4	.	CAWSAWDREKLFF	TGTGCCTGGAGTGCATGGGATAGGGAAAAACTGTTTTTT